This is a list of T cell receptor beta chains from one sample in a study of control samples from healthy donors and cancer patients. Assay: immunoSEQ multiplex PCR; the TCRdb copy retains only in-frame clones and omits some. The sample has some 190,000 clones, 91% seen once. The sample taken for sequencing was blood. All receptors derive from a man aged 25-40 years in good health. The CDR3 runs from the conserved cysteine through the conserved F or W. A D gene is named only where the DNA matches it firmly.

v_gene	d_gene	CDR3aa
TRBV19	TRBD1	CASSIHTGDGYTF
TRBV5-1	-	CASSLGDYNEQFF
TRBV2	TRBD2	CASSEKVVGGGPYEQYF
TRBV29-1	-	CSVRQQGNQPQHF
TRBV2	-	CASNDAPTDTQYF
TRBV18	-	CASSPGRGERAFF
TRBV24-1	-	CATKDRTDTGELFF
TRBV4-1	TRBD1	CASSHPLTGTGQPQHF
TRBV30	-	CAWSVTGYEQYF
TRBV3-1/TRBV3-2	-	CASSQVNQGNSPLHF
TRBV19	-	CASSIRPSPEAFF
TRBV7-9	TRBD2	CASSPGASGSAGELFF
TRBV6-6	TRBD1	CASSYRVTGWGNEQFF
TRBV6-6	TRBD1	CASSIPGQANYGYTF
TRBV9	-	CASTSGYGYTF
TRBV29-1	-	CSAAPLHPAGWEYTEAFF
TRBV30	TRBD2	CAWSVKRGFYNEQFF
TRBV6-6	-	CASSPHRDEAFF
TRBV6-4	TRBD2	CASSFLAGGTDTQYF
TRBV6-5	-	CASFREGYGYTF
TRBV19	TRBD1	CASSIEQGARGYTF
TRBV29-1	-	CSVVQPPYGYTF
TRBV7-9	-	CASSLRLTGELFF
TRBV5-1	TRBD1	CASSLGFGTADTQYF
TRBV6-1	-	CASSEVMGYSNQPQHF
TRBV2	TRBD1	CASRAGTVNGYTF
TRBV7-6	-	CASSLQGSSYEQYF
TRBV14	TRBD1	CASSQFQGAGSPLHF
TRBV6-5	TRBD1	CASSWGRGFGNTIYF
TRBV2	TRBD1	CASSEAPSGRGRDTIYF
TRBV2	TRBD1	CASSLTTGVYGYTF
TRBV3-1/TRBV3-2	-	CASSQGRSSGANVLTF
TRBV19	-	CASSILSSYNSPLHF
TRBV5-1	TRBD1	CASSSTGVGNTIYF
TRBV12-3/TRBV12-4	-	CASSPGGHREQYF
TRBV11-2	-	CASSLPATDTQYF
TRBV25-1	-	CASGGDNLYGYTF
TRBV27	TRBD2	CASSPLGVSGGARGGELFF
TRBV24-1	-	CATRALTGSNQPQHF
TRBV5-1	-	CASRMGPDSLYGYTF
TRBV18	-	CASSLDSYGALHF
TRBV19	-	CASSRRGVIMNTEAFF
TRBV10-2	TRBD1	CASSAGTGGTYEQYF
TRBV19	-	CASSIPRGAAFF
TRBV7-9	TRBD2	CASSLVLAGGSYEQYF